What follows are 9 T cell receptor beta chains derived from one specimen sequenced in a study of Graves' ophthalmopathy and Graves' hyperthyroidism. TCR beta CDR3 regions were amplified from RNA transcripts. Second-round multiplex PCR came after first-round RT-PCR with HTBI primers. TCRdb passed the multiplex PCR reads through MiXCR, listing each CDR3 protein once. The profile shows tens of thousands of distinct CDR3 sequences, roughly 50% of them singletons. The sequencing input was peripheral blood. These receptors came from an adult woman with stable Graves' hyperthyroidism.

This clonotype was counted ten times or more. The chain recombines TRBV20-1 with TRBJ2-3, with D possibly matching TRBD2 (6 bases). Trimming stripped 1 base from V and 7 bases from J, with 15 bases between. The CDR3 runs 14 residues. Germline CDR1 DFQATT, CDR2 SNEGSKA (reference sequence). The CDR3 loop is CSARASGSVNTQYF. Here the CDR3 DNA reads TGCAGTGCTAGAGCCTCCGGGAGTGTAAATACGCAGTATTTT.

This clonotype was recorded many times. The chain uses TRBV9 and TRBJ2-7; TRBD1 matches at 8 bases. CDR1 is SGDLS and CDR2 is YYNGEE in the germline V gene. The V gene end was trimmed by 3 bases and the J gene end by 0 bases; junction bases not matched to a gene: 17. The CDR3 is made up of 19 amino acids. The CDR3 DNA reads TGTGCCAGCAGCGGCCCAGGGGGGACAGGAACAAAGAGCTCCTACGAGCAGTACTTC. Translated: CASSGPGGTGTKSSYEQYF.

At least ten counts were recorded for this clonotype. As DNA, the CDR3 is TGCGCCAGCAGCTTGGAGGACAGAGGGACTAACGAGCAGTACTTC. Translated: CASSLEDRGTNEQYF. This sequence joins TRBV5-1 and TRBJ2-7, with D perhaps TRBD2 (7 bases). The germline V gene has CDR1 SGHRS and CDR2 YFSETQ. V was cut by 0 bases and J by 5 bases, with 15 bases left in between. The CDR3 loop spans 15 amino acids.

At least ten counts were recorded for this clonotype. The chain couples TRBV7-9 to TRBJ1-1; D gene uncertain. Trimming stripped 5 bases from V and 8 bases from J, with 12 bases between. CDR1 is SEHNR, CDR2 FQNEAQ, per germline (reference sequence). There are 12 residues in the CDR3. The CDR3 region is CASSISTVEAFF. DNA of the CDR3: TGTGCCAGCAGCATCAGCACCGTCGAAGCTTTCTTT.

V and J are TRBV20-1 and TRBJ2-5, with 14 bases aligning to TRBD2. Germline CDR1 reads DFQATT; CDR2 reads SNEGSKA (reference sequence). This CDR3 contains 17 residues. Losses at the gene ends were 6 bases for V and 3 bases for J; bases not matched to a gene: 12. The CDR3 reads CSASYGLAGGSKETQYF. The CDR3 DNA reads TGCAGTGCCAGCTATGGACTAGCGGGAGGATCCAAAGAGACCCAGTACTTC.

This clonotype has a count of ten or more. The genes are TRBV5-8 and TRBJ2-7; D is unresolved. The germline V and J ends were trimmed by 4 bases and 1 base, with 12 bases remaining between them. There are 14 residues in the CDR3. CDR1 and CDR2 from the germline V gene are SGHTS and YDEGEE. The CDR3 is CASSLRTISYEQYF. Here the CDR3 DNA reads TGTGCCAGCAGCCTTAGGACGATATCCTACGAGCAGTACTTC.

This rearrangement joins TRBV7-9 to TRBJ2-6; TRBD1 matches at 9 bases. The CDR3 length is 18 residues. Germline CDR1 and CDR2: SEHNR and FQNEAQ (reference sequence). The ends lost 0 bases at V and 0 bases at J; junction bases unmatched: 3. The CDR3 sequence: CASSLATGGDSGANVLTF. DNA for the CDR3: TGTGCCAGCAGCTTAGCCACAGGGGGCGACTCTGGGGCCAACGTCCTGACTTTC.

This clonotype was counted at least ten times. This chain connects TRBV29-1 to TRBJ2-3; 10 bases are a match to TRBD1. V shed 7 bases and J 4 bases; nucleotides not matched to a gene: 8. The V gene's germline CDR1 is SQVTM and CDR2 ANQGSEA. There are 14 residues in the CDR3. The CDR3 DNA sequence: TGCAGCGCTTACCGGGACAGGGGATCAGATACGCAGTATTTT. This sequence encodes CSAYRDRGSDTQYF.

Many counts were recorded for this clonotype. CDR3 sequence (DNA): TGTGCTAGTGCCCTCATTGGGGGTAGGGCAGATACGCAGTATTTT. Translating gives CASALIGGRADTQYF. This chain links TRBV12-5 with TRBJ2-3; D could derive from TRBD1 or TRBD2 (5 bases each). Trimming left V 7 bases short and J 4 bases short, with 18 bases between. The CDR3 totals 15 residues. Germline V CDR1 and CDR2: LGHNT, FRNRAP.